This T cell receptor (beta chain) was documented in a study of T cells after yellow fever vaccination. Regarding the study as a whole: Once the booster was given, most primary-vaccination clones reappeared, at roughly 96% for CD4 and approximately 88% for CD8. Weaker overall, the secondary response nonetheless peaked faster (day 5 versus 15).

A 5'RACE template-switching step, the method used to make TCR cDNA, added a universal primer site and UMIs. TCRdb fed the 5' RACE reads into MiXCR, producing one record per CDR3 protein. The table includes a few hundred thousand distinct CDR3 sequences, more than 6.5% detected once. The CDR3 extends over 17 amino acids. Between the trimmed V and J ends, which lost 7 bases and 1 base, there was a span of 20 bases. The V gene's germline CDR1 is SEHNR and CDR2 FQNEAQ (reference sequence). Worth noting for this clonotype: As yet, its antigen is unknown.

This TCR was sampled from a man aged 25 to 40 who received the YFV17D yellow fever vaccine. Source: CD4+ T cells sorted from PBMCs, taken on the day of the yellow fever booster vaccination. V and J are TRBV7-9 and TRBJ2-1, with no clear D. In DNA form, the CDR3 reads TGTGCCAGCATCGCAAGGCCAGGTTATCTTTCCTACAATGAGCAGTTCTTC. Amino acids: CASIARPGYLSYNEQFF.